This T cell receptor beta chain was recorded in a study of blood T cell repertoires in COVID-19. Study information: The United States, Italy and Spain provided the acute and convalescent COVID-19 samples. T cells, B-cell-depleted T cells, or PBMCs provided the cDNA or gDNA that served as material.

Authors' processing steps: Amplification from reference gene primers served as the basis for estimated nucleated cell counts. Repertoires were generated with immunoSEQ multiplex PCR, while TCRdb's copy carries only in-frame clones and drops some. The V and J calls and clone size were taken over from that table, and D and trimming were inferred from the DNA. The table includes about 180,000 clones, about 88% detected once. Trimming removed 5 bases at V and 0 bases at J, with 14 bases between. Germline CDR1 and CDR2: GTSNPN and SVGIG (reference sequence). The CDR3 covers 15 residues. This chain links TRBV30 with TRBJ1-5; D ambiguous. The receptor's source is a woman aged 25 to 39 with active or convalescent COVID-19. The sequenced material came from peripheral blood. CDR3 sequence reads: CAWGPSDYSNQPQHF. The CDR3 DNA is TGTGCCTGGGGTCCATCCGACTATAGCAATCAGCCCCAGCATTTT.